Each of the 30 T cell receptor beta chains below was sequenced from the same sample in a study of Tregs in tolerant kidney transplant recipients. TCRdb keeps only in-frame clones here, not all; method: immunoSEQ multiplex PCR. The data show fewer than 70,000 clones, more than 70% seen once. The material sequenced was CD4+ T cells from blood. Receptor source: a human donor in good health.

The chain couples TRBV2 to TRBJ1-1; no clear D gene. The germline V gene encodes CDR1 SNHLY and CDR2 FYNNEI. The CDR3 has 12 residues. The V and J ends lost 6 bases and 4 bases respectively, with 9 bases between them. The CDR3 spells CASRAQPTEAFF. CDR3 DNA sequence: TGTGCCAGCAGGGCACAGCCCACTGAAGCTTTCTTT.

The rearrangement joins TRBV7-3 to TRBJ1-1; maybe TRBD1 (5 bases). This CDR3 spans 15 amino acids. Deletions cut 7 bases from V and 6 bases from J, with 21 bases between. Germline CDR1 SGHTA, CDR2 FQGTGA. The CDR3 DNA reads as TGTGCCAGCACCCTAACCGGGACTAACGACGCTGAAGCTTTCTTT. The encoded protein is CASTLTGTNDAEAFF. Full variable domain (missing parts from reference TRBV7-3 and TRBJ1-1): GAGVSQTPSNKVTEKGKYVELRCDPISGHTALYWYRQSLGQGPEFLIYFQGTGAADDSGLPNDRFFAVRPEGSVSTLKIQRTERGDSAVYLCASTLTGTNDAEAFFGQGTRLTVV.

The V call is TRBV19, the J call TRBJ2-1; 8 bases agree with TRBD2. The CDR3 is made up of 14 amino acids. Trimming removed 5 bases from V and 5 bases from J; junction bases left unmatched: 5. Germline values: CDR1 LNHDA, CDR2 SQIVND (reference sequence). The CDR3, as DNA: TGTGCCAGTAGTTTGGGACTAGGAGACAATGAGCAGTTCTTC. It encodes CASSLGLGDNEQFF.

The chain is built from TRBV9 and TRBJ2-1; 9 nucleotides line up with TRBD2. The CDR3 loop spans 16 amino acids. V dropped 0 bases and J dropped 7; count of bases not matched to a gene: 8. The germline CDR1 and CDR2 sequences are SGDLS and YYNGEE. The CDR3 coding sequence is TGTGCCAGCAGCGTAGAGCGGGGGGTTAGGACTAATGAGCAGTTCTTC. Translating gives CASSVERGVRTNEQFF.

The chain employs TRBV5-1 and TRBJ2-1, with D tentatively TRBD2 (6 bases). Germline-derived CDR1 and CDR2 are SGHRS and YFSETQ. This CDR3 has 13 residues. V lost 1 base, J lost 6 bases, and 8 bases lay in between. The CDR3 is CASSLTSFNEQFF. CDR3 DNA sequence: TGCGCCAGCAGCTTGACTAGCTTCAATGAGCAGTTCTTC.

The chain uses TRBV11-2 and TRBJ2-3, with a weak D call TRBD2 (5 bases). The V gene's germline CDR1 is SGHAT and CDR2 FQNNGV. V lost 3 bases, J lost 4 bases, and 14 bases lay in between. The CDR3 is 15 amino acids. Here the CDR3 DNA reads TGTGCCAGCAGCTTTATGACTATCGGGTCAGATACGCAGTATTTT. Encoded protein: CASSFMTIGSDTQYF.

This clone was seen once. The chain couples TRBV4-3 to TRBJ1-2; 11 nucleotides line up with TRBD1. Germline lookup yields CDR1 LGHNA and CDR2 YSLEER. The CDR3 is made up of 15 amino acids. Losses at the gene ends were 3 bases for V and 1 base for J; bases not matched to a gene: 1. CDR3 residues: CASSQGQGDNYGYTF. The CDR3 DNA follows: TGCGCCAGCAGCCAGGGACAGGGGGATAACTATGGCTACACCTTC.

This chain connects TRBV6-5 to TRBJ1-5, with D unresolved. V lost 4 bases and J lost 7, with 14 bases in between. CDR3 length: 14 amino acids. Germline assignment: CDR1 MNHEY and CDR2 SVGAGI. CDR3 protein: CASSWSGPPQPQHF. The CDR3 nucleotides read TGTGCCAGCAGTTGGTCAGGTCCCCCCCAGCCCCAGCATTTT.

The chain carries TRBV7-9 and TRBJ2-7; D may be TRBD1 (5 bases). The V and J ends lost 4 bases and 1 base respectively, with 8 bases between them. This CDR3 is 13 amino acids long. Germline values: CDR1 SEHNR, CDR2 FQNEAQ (reference sequence). DNA of the CDR3: TGTGCCAGCAGCTGGGGCGGATCCTACGAGCAGTACTTC. This sequence encodes CASSWGGSYEQYF.

The rearrangement links TRBV5-8 to TRBJ1-4, with D possibly matching TRBD1 (5 bases). The CDR3 is 15 residues long. Trimming pared 0 bases from V and 5 bases from J, leaving 11 bases between. Germline CDR1 and CDR2: SGHTS and YDEGEE. CDR3 amino acids: CASSLGGTVNEKLFF. The CDR3 bases are TGTGCCAGCAGCTTGGGCGGGACGGTAAATGAAAAACTGTTTTTT.

The chain is built from TRBV27 and TRBJ1-1; unclear D gene. This CDR3 contains 14 residues. Germline V gene lookup returns CDR1 MNHEY and CDR2 SMNVEV (reference sequence). V was trimmed by 8 bases and J by 1 base, leaving 14 bases between them. Here the CDR3 DNA reads TGTGCCAGCGGACGGTCCGATCGGAACACTGAAGCTTTCTTT. Its protein product is CASGRSDRNTEAFF.

The genes are TRBV20-1 and TRBJ2-5; a possible D gene is TRBD2 (6 bases). The CDR3 is 11 residues long. The germline V gene has CDR1 DFQATT and CDR2 SNEGSKA (reference sequence). The DNA of the CDR3 is TGCAGCGTACCCCGGGGGGAGACCCAGTACTTC. It translates to CSVPRGETQYF.

This clone appeared once. The V gene is TRBV6-6, the J gene TRBJ2-7; D ambiguous. This CDR3 spans 14 amino acids. Trimming removed 4 bases from V and 0 bases from J, with 10 bases in between. Germline V gene sequence: CDR1 MNHNY, CDR2 SVGAGI (reference sequence). The CDR3 coding sequence is TGTGCCAGCAGTTCCCACTTCGGCTCCTACGAGCAGTACTTC. Its translation is CASSSHFGSYEQYF.

The chain is built from TRBV4-3 and TRBJ2-6, with D hard to call. With 3 bases removed from V and 3 bases from J, the gap between germline ends came to 6 bases. The CDR3 consists of 14 residues. Germline V gene data show CDR1 as LGHNA and CDR2 as YSLEER. Here the CDR3 reads CASSQAHGANVLTF. For the CDR3, the DNA is TGCGCCAGCAGCCAGGCCCATGGGGCCAACGTCCTGACTTTC.

The CDR3 sequence is CASETQGSDTQYF. In DNA, the CDR3 is TGTGCCAGCGAAACACAGGGTTCAGATACGCAGTATTTT. The chain recombines TRBV14 with TRBJ2-3; the D gene is possibly TRBD1 (6 bases). With 8 bases removed from V and 4 bases from J, the gap between germline ends came to 13 bases. CDR1 and CDR2 from the germline V gene are SGHDN and FVKESK. The CDR3 has 13 amino acids. Supplemented by reference TRBV14 and TRBJ2-3, the full variable domain reads EAGVTQFPSHSVIEKGQTVTLRCDPISGHDNLYWYRRVMGKEIKFLLHFVKESKQDESGMPNNRFLAERTGGTYSTLKVQPAELEDSGVYFCASETQGSDTQYFGPGTRLTVL.

This chain uses TRBV11-2 with TRBJ1-1; no clear D gene. Germline V gives CDR1 SGHAT, CDR2 FQNNGV. V was clipped by 7 bases and J by 0 bases, with 9 bases between them. This CDR3 has 13 residues. The CDR3 loop reads CASTRAVNTEAFF. CDR3 DNA: TGTGCCAGCACTCGTGCTGTGAACACTGAAGCTTTCTTT.

The V gene is TRBV29-1, the J gene TRBJ2-3; 11 bases match TRBD2. Trimming took 4 bases from V and 3 from J; bases not matched to a gene: 3. There are 14 residues in the CDR3. CDR1 and CDR2 (germline): SQVTM, ANQGSEA. CDR3 amino acids: CSVAGTSGTDTQYF. The CDR3 DNA reads as TGCAGCGTTGCCGGGACTAGCGGTACAGATACGCAGTATTTT.

The V call is TRBV15, the J call TRBJ1-3, with TRBD1 identical over 7 bases. This CDR3 spans 16 amino acids. Trimming removed 4 bases from V and 4 bases from J; junction bases left unmatched: 10. Germline loops: CDR1 LNHNV, CDR2 YYDKDF (reference sequence). CDR3 nucleotide sequence: TGTGCCACCAGCAACTTTAGGACAGGACCGGGAAACACCATATATTTT. Protein sequence: CATSNFRTGPGNTIYF.

A remark on this clone: This CDR3 is also generated by other DNA sequences in the sample. V and J are TRBV7-8 and TRBJ2-6; tentative D call: TRBD1 (5 bases). Germline values: CDR1 SGHVS, CDR2 FQNEAQ. The CDR3 loop spans 18 amino acids. Deletions cut 5 bases from V and 4 bases from J, with 21 bases between. CDR3 nucleotides: TGTGCCAGCAGCCTAGTGGTCAGGGTCGTATCGGGGGCCAACGTCCTGACTTTC. Its translation: CASSLVVRVVSGANVLTF.

As concerns this clone: Germline and junction disagree at one end, which may indicate a read error. This chain uses TRBV7-6 with TRBJ1-2; 7 positions match TRBD1. The V gene's germline CDR1 is SGHVS and CDR2 FNYEAQ. The CDR3 has 11 amino acids. For the CDR3, the DNA is TGTGCCAGCAGCTTTTCGGACAGGCTCCGCTTC. It is translated as CASSFSDRLRF.

The rearrangement joins TRBV7-3 to TRBJ1-2, with D tentatively TRBD1 (5 bases). From germline, CDR1 is SGHTA and CDR2 FQGTGA. The V end lost 3 bases, the J end lost 7 bases, and 18 bases lay between the germline ends. The CDR3 has 15 amino acids. Here the CDR3 reads CASSFQGIRSGGYTF. The CDR3 DNA reads TGTGCCAGCAGCTTTCAGGGTATCAGGTCGGGTGGCTACACCTTC. The entire variable domain, with the rest obtained from reference TRBV7-3 and TRBJ1-2, is as follows: GAGVSQTPSNKVTEKGKYVELRCDPISGHTALYWYRQSLGQGPEFLIYFQGTGAADDSGLPNDRFFAVRPEGSVSTLKIQRTERGDSAVYLCASSFQGIRSGGYTFGSGTRLTVV.

The gene calls are TRBV10-3 and TRBJ1-3; D is possibly TRBD1 (5 bases). The CDR3 covers 18 residues. From germline, CDR1 is ENHRY and CDR2 SYGVKD. Trimming shortened V by 0 bases and J by 2 bases, and 17 bases separated the two germline ends. CDR3 in DNA: TGTGCCATCAGTGAGTCGATACTGTCAGGGATTGCTGGAAACACCATATATTTT. Translating gives CAISESILSGIAGNTIYF.

The chain uses TRBV19 and TRBJ1-2; 9 nucleotides agree with TRBD1. This CDR3 has 15 amino acids. Germline CDR1 and CDR2: LNHDA and SQIVND (reference sequence). The J segment lost 7 bases and the V segment lost 7 bases, leaving 13 bases of the junction unmatched. The CDR3 spells CASTGGQQGALGYTF. Written as DNA, the CDR3 is TGTGCCAGTACTGGGGGTCAACAGGGGGCGCTTGGCTACACCTTC.

CDR3 nucleotides: TGTGCCAGCAGCTTAAGAGGTCCCGAGCCATCTGGGGCCAACGTCCTGACTTTC. Protein: CASSLRGPEPSGANVLTF. The chain links TRBV11-2 to TRBJ2-6; D gene ambiguous. CDR1 is SGHAT, CDR2 FQNNGV, per germline. Between the trimmed V and J ends, which lost 2 bases and 1 base, there was a span of 15 bases. CDR3 size: 18 residues.

This chain connects TRBV7-2 to TRBJ1-2; 11 nucleotides align to TRBD1. Trimming at V came to 6 bases and at J to 5 bases, leaving 8 bases not matched to a gene. The germline CDR1 and CDR2 sequences are SGHTA and FQGNSA. CDR3 length: 15 residues. The CDR3: CASSGRTGGGYGYTF. The CDR3 DNA follows: TGTGCCAGCAGTGGCAGGACAGGGGGCGGGTATGGCTACACCTTC.

This chain uses TRBV7-2 with TRBJ2-3; no clear D gene. Between the trimmed V and J ends, which lost 8 bases and 2 bases, there was a span of 11 bases. Germline V gene sequence: CDR1 SGHTA, CDR2 FQGNSA. This CDR3 has 13 amino acids. CDR3 amino acids: CASDPDLTDTQYF. DNA of the CDR3: TGTGCCAGCGACCCGGACCTCACAGATACGCAGTATTTT. Combining the CDR3 with reference TRBV7-2 and TRBJ2-3 gives the whole variable domain GAGVSQSPSNKVTEKGKDVELRCDPISGHTALYWYRQSLGQGLEFLIYFQGNSAPDKSGLPSDRFSAERTGGSVSTLTIQRTQQEDSAVYLCASDPDLTDTQYFGPGTRLTVL.

The rearrangement joins TRBV5-1 to TRBJ1-3; D is undetermined. V shed 0 bases and J shed 4 bases, with 5 bases lying between them. The germline gives CDR1 SGHRS, CDR2 YFSETQ. This CDR3 has 13 amino acids. The chain's CDR3 is CASSLAPGNTIYF. In DNA form, the CDR3 reads TGCGCCAGCAGCTTGGCCCCGGGAAACACCATATATTTT.

This rearrangement joins TRBV13 to TRBJ1-2; TRBD1 agrees at 7 bases. Looked up from germline, CDR1 is PRHDT and CDR2 is FYEKMQ (reference sequence). This CDR3 is built from 13 residues. V shed 6 bases and J 4 bases; nucleotides not matched to a gene: 5. For the CDR3, the DNA is TGTGCCAGCAGTCAAGACAGGGTCTATGGCTACACCTTC. Residues: CASSQDRVYGYTF.

The gene calls are TRBV11-3 and TRBJ2-7; D gene uncertain. V was clipped by 0 bases and J by 6 bases, with 9 bases between them. This CDR3 spans 13 amino acids. Germline CDR1 and CDR2: SGHNT and YENEEA. The CDR3 loop reads CASSLDQVREQYF. CDR3 sequence (DNA): TGTGCCAGCAGCTTAGATCAAGTTCGCGAGCAGTACTTC.

The gene calls are TRBV7-2 and TRBJ1-5; D gene uncertain. Germline CDR1 is SGHTA and CDR2 is FQGNSA. The V end was cut by 4 bases, the J end by 7 bases, with 17 bases between. The CDR3 sequence is 15 residues long. CDR3 residues: CASSSRGLTLQPQHF. The CDR3 bases are TGTGCCAGCAGCTCCCGCGGGCTCACCCTCCAGCCCCAGCATTTT. Full variable domain (rest looked up from reference TRBV7-2 and TRBJ1-5): GAGVSQSPSNKVTEKGKDVELRCDPISGHTALYWYRQSLGQGLEFLIYFQGNSAPDKSGLPSDRFSAERTGGSVSTLTIQRTQQEDSAVYLCASSSRGLTLQPQHFGDGTRLSIL.